Listed below are T cell receptor beta chains from one sample, sequenced in a study of T cell changes during pregnancy in multiple sclerosis. Profiled with immunoSEQ multiplex PCR; TCRdb holds only in-frame clones, not every one. Of tens of thousands of clones in the sample, 88% are singletons; the top ten hold 1.5% to 2%. The sample was peripheral blood, taken in the first trimester of pregnancy. These receptors came from a female donor with multiple sclerosis, enrolled in a pregnancy study. Both conserved end residues are part of each CDR3. The order of the fields is V gene, J gene, CDR3 protein.

V: TRBV7-9
J: TRBJ2-7
CDR3: CASSQLAGEAYEQYF

V: TRBV4-2
J: TRBJ2-1
CDR3: CASSQDRGAAWGDEQFF

V: TRBV5-1
J: TRBJ1-5
CDR3: CASSLGGFSNQPQHF

V: TRBV6-5
J: TRBJ1-1
CDR3: CASSNRNTEAFF

V: TRBV5-1
J: TRBJ2-4
CDR3: CASSLARAIDIQYF

V: TRBV7-2
J: TRBJ1-1
CDR3: CASSGDRNTEAFF

V: TRBV19
J: TRBJ1-3
CDR3: CASSIGTPGSGNTIYF

V: TRBV6-5
J: TRBJ2-2
CDR3: CACSTGVGGELFF

V: TRBV30
J: TRBJ2-7
CDR3: CAWNVVPYEQYF

V: TRBV5-1
J: TRBJ2-5
CDR3: CASSLAGGGRYQETQYF

V: TRBV10-3
J: TRBJ2-7
CDR3: CAISEFGTGPVEQYF

V: TRBV30
J: TRBJ1-5
CDR3: CAWSGGNQPQHF

V: TRBV10-3
J: TRBJ2-5
CDR3: CAISESTREETQYF

V: TRBV9
J: TRBJ2-1
CDR3: CASSAPGTWNNEQFF

V: TRBV30
J: TRBJ2-1
CDR3: CAWGRDRGNEQFF

V: TRBV25-1
J: TRBJ2-2
CDR3: CASSTVWNTGELFF

V: TRBV4-2
J: TRBJ2-7
CDR3: CASSQDWLEGAYEQYF

V: TRBV5-6
J: TRBJ2-3
CDR3: CASSFSGSGNTQYF

V: TRBV5-1
J: TRBJ2-2
CDR3: CASSLGTSGSVDGELFF

V: TRBV2
J: TRBJ2-3
CDR3: CASYKIAASTDTQYF

V: TRBV7-9
J: TRBJ1-4
CDR3: CASSLGGLNEKLFF

V: TRBV6-5
J: TRBJ1-2
CDR3: CASSPHGQGNYGYTF

V: TRBV19
J: TRBJ2-7
CDR3: CASSIKADRGRGYEQYF

V: TRBV10-3
J: TRBJ2-5
CDR3: CAIVRTSGIPGETQYF

V: TRBV30
J: TRBJ1-5
CDR3: CAWSVPRGSNQPQHF

V: TRBV6-5
J: TRBJ1-1
CDR3: CASSYGEMNTEAFF

V: TRBV7-3
J: TRBJ1-1
CDR3: CASSLKGHRGGMNTEAFF

V: TRBV5-4
J: TRBJ2-1
CDR3: CASSYLGGNEQFF

V: TRBV18
J: TRBJ1-1
CDR3: CASSKGGVKNTEAFF

V: TRBV7-6
J: TRBJ1-1
CDR3: CASTRPPHLEGTEAFF

V: TRBV5-8
J: TRBJ1-2
CDR3: CASRSGRGRANYGYTF

V: TRBV6-4
J: TRBJ2-4
CDR3: CASSEGQGADIQYF

V: TRBV28
J: TRBJ2-5
CDR3: CASSLDRVFGETQYF

V: TRBV4-2
J: TRBJ1-2
CDR3: CASSYTTSGYTF

V: TRBV7-9
J: TRBJ1-2
CDR3: CASSVQGRANYGYTF

V: TRBV6-1
J: TRBJ1-2
CDR3: CASSRTGEIYGYTF

V: TRBV4-3
J: TRBJ2-3
CDR3: CASSQLTSGSYADTQYF

V: TRBV30
J: TRBJ2-1
CDR3: CAWSLASGREQFF

V: TRBV5-1
J: TRBJ2-2
CDR3: CASSWTTGGTGELFF

V: TRBV29-1
J: TRBJ2-7
CDR3: CSVEGGGQGVSYEQYF

V: TRBV6-5
J: TRBJ2-5
CDR3: CASSRTGGQETQYF

V: TRBV5-1
J: TRBJ2-7
CDR3: CASSLEGVYEQYF

V: TRBV5-4
J: TRBJ2-1
CDR3: CASSRTSGRTYNEQFF

V: TRBV5-1
J: TRBJ2-2
CDR3: CASSSNVGGNTGELFF

V: TRBV30
J: TRBJ1-3
CDR3: CACGQGSGNTIYF

V: TRBV4-3
J: TRBJ1-1
CDR3: CASSQDINGGDWTEAFF